The 9 T cell receptor beta chains below were found in one sample sequenced in a study of blood T cell repertoires in COVID-19. Here immunoSEQ multiplex PCR was the method, and the copy in TCRdb shows in-frame clones only, minus some. The sample contains 250,000 to 350,000 clones, more than 70% of which appear only once. The material sequenced was peripheral blood. The origin of the receptors is a woman aged 45-60 years with acute or convalescent COVID-19.

DNA for the CDR3: TGTGCCAGCAGCCAAGAAATGAGTACTGAAGCTTTCTTT. Encoded protein: CASSQEMSTEAFF. The chain links TRBV3-1 (or the pseudogene TRBV3-2) to TRBJ1-1, with D uncertain. Trimming removed 0 bases at V and 5 bases at J, with 7 bases between. From germline, CDR1 is LGHDT and CDR2 YNNKEL (reference sequence). This CDR3 spans 13 amino acids.

This chain links TRBV5-1 with TRBJ1-1; TRBD1 matches at 8 bases. V was pared by 6 bases and J by 3 bases, with 7 bases of the junction left unmatched. Looked up from germline, CDR1 is SGHRS and CDR2 is YFSETQ. This CDR3 region has 14 residues. The CDR3 coding sequence is TGCGCCAGCAATCTACAGGGGGTTGACACTGAAGCTTTCTTT. Amino acid sequence: CASNLQGVDTEAFF.

V and J are TRBV10-3 and TRBJ1-3; possible D gene TRBD1, 6 bases. The V end was cut by 3 bases, the J end by 3 bases, with 9 bases between. Germline values: CDR1 ENHRY, CDR2 SYGVKD. CDR3 length: 14 residues. Here the CDR3 reads CAISDGGVGNTIYF. For the CDR3, the DNA is TGTGCCATCAGTGATGGGGGCGTTGGAAACACCATATATTTT.

V gene TRBV2 combines with J gene TRBJ1-2; no firm D call. This CDR3 is built from 10 residues. V lost 4 bases and J lost 8, with 5 bases in between. Germline V gives CDR1 SNHLY, CDR2 FYNNEI. CDR3 DNA sequence: TGTGCCAGCAGTGTACTCGGCTACACCTTC. The encoded protein is CASSVLGYTF. The full variable domain, with the rest looked up from reference TRBV2 and TRBJ1-2, is EPEVTQTPSHQVTQMGQEVILRCVPISNHLYFYWYRQILGQKVEFLVSFYNNEISEKSEIFDDQFSVERPDGSNFTLKIRSTKLEDSAMYFCASSVLGYTFGSGTRLTVV.

The chain joins TRBV6-1 to TRBJ2-4, with no clear D. CDR1 is MNHNS, CDR2 SASEGT, per germline. The length of the CDR3 is 12 residues. V was clipped by 2 bases and J by 7 bases, with 6 bases between them. The CDR3, as DNA: TGTGCCAGCAGTGAATTGGAGAACATTCAGTACTTC. Translating gives CASSELENIQYF.

This clone was counted only a few times. In the same sample, other DNA sequences code for this CDR3. The gene calls are TRBV7-2 and TRBJ1-1; D perhaps matches TRBD1 (5 bases). CDR1 SGHTA and CDR2 FQGNSA come from the germline V gene. Trimming pared 4 bases from V and 1 base from J, leaving 7 bases between. The CDR3 is made up of 13 amino acids. The CDR3 region has the DNA TGTGCCAGCAGCTCCGACAGGAACACTGAAGCTTTCTTT. Translation: CASSSDRNTEAFF.

In its sample, this clone was seen once. V is TRBV7-2 and J is TRBJ2-3; weak D call: TRBD2 (6 bases). The V gene's germline CDR1 is SGHTA and CDR2 FQGNSA. The CDR3 is 16 amino acids. The V and J ends lost 5 bases and 0 bases respectively, with 15 bases between them. This CDR3 reads CASSPRPGVSTDTQYF. CDR3 bases: TGTGCCAGCAGCCCCCGGCCGGGGGTTAGCACAGATACGCAGTATTTT. The entire variable domain, with the rest obtained from reference TRBV7-2 and TRBJ2-3, is as follows: GAGVSQSPSNKVTEKGKDVELRCDPISGHTALYWYRQSLGQGLEFLIYFQGNSAPDKSGLPSDRFSAERTGGSVSTLTIQRTQQEDSAVYLCASSPRPGVSTDTQYFGPGTRLTVL.

V and J are TRBV15 and TRBJ1-6; 7 nucleotides agree with TRBD1. Unmatched junction bases numbered 5, after V lost 1 base and J lost 8 bases. There are 15 residues in the CDR3. Germline V lookup: CDR1 LNHNV, CDR2 YYDKDF (reference sequence). The CDR3 reads CATSRGDRVDSPLHF. CDR3 in DNA: TGTGCCACCAGCAGAGGAGACAGGGTAGATTCACCCCTCCACTTT.

The V and J genes are TRBV7-9 and TRBJ2-5; the match to TRBD2 covers 8 bases. Germline V lookup: CDR1 SEHNR, CDR2 FQNEAQ (reference sequence). Germline trimming cut 5 bases from V and 5 bases from J; bases unmatched to any gene: 4. The CDR3 spans 13 residues. The CDR3 spells CASSPGGAETQYF. CDR3 DNA sequence: TGTGCCAGCAGCCCCGGGGGGGCCGAGACCCAGTACTTC. The whole variable domain, remainder taken from reference TRBV7-9 and TRBJ2-5, is DTGVSQNPRHKITKRGQNVTFRCDPISEHNRLYWYRQTLGQGPEFLTYFQNEAQLEKSRLLSDRFSAERPKGSFSTLEIQRTEQGDSAMYLCASSPGGAETQYFGPGTRLLVL.